The present T cell receptor beta chain was sequenced within a study of breast tumors, draining lymph nodes, adjacent tissues. Study results and caveats: Data only fit, rather than demonstrated, lymph node origin of most tumor T cells. Tumors had less TCR diversity than lymph nodes, more than nontumor tissue.

TCRdb itself ran the multiplex PCR reads through MiXCR, one entry per CDR3 protein. The data show 14,000 to 15,000 distinct CDR3 sequences, with approximately 45% seen just once and over 25% held by the top ten. Germline V gene sequence: CDR1 SGHTA, CDR2 FQGTGA. The CDR3 totals 15 residues. The V and J ends lost 5 bases and 0 bases respectively, with 13 bases between them. A few counts support this clonotype. As yet, its antigen is unknown. The rearrangement links TRBV7-3 to TRBJ1-1; D is unclear. This clonotype was sampled from a female donor with breast cancer. Some clones in this sample may be carry-over from other donors' samples. Sequencing input: tumor-adjacent breast tissue. CDR3 loop: CASSTQLGMNTEAFF. For the CDR3, the DNA is TGTGCCAGCAGCACCCAATTGGGGATGAACACTGAAGCTTTCTTT.